The 4 T cell receptor beta chains listed next were all sequenced from one sample in a study of CD8 T cells in Susac syndrome. RNA amounts of about 0.45 to 1 ug underwent reverse transcription with random hexamers. TCRdb used MiXCR to reprocess the immunoSEQ multiplex PCR reads, holding one entry per CDR3 protein. The sample includes about 250,000 distinct CDR3 sequences, just under 95% of them seen just once. Source material: CD4+ T cells from PBMCs. These receptors came from a human donor with multiple sclerosis.

V usage is TRBV9 and J usage is TRBJ1-2; weak D call: TRBD1 (6 bases). Trimming cost V 0 bases and J 4 bases, with 10 bases left between them. The germline CDR1 and CDR2 sequences are SGDLS and YYNGEE. This CDR3 comprises 14 residues. The CDR3 coding sequence is TGTGCCAGCAGCGTAGACAGGGATATCTATGGCTACACCTTC. Protein sequence: CASSVDRDIYGYTF.

CDR3 region: CASSLHIGTGSVDNEQFF. CDR3 nucleotides: TGTGCCAGCAGCCTCCACATCGGGACAGGTTCGGTAGATAATGAGCAGTTCTTC. The V gene is TRBV11-2, the J gene TRBJ2-1; 8 positions match TRBD1. There are 18 residues in the CDR3. V was pared by 5 bases and J by 7 bases, with 19 bases of the junction left unmatched. Germline V gives CDR1 SGHAT, CDR2 FQNNGV. The variable domain in full, completed from reference TRBV11-2 and TRBJ2-1, reads EAGVAQSPRYKIIEKRQSVAFWCNPISGHATLYWYQQILGQGPKLLIQFQNNGVVDDSQLPKDRFSAERLKGVDSTLKIQPAKLEDSAVYLCASSLHIGTGSVDNEQFFGPGTRLTVL.

The V gene is TRBV27, the J gene TRBJ1-2; no reliable D call. The CDR3 runs to 14 residues. Trimming pared 8 bases from V and 2 bases from J, leaving 15 bases between. Looked up from germline, CDR1 is MNHEY and CDR2 is SMNVEV (reference sequence). The CDR3 here is CASRTGATNYGYTF. The CDR3 DNA reads as TGTGCCAGCCGTACCGGAGCAACCAACTATGGCTACACCTTC.

The chain carries TRBV20-1 and TRBJ2-7; unclear D gene. This CDR3 region has 11 residues. V was pared by 6 bases and J by 5 bases, with 11 bases between. CDR1 and CDR2 (germline): DFQATT, SNEGSKA (reference sequence). The DNA of the CDR3 is TGCAGTGCATACTCCGGCCACGAGCAGTACGTC. Amino acids: CSAYSGHEQYV.